What follows are 7 T cell receptor beta chains derived from one specimen sequenced in a study of blood T cells in healthy people across ages. Next came a second PCR, run for about 6 to 11 cycles, which used a sample-barcoded 5' primer along with a J-beta primer mix. One entry per CDR3 protein results from TCRdb running MiXCR on the 5' RACE reads. The sample records around 990,000 distinct CDR3 sequences, 20% to 25% being singletons. This sample also belongs to another study, concerning T cells of mothers and their children.

Sequenced input: blood. The receptors were gathered from a girl aged 2-10 years in good health.

This chain connects TRBV20-1 to TRBJ2-1; 7 nucleotides match TRBD1. This CDR3 has 15 amino acids. CDR1 DFQATT and CDR2 SNEGSKA come from the germline V gene (reference sequence). V dropped 6 bases and J dropped 4; count of bases not matched to a gene: 12. CDR3 DNA sequence: TGCAGTGCGCTGGACAGGCAAACAGCATACAATGAGCAGTTCTTC. Amino acid sequence: CSALDRQTAYNEQFF.

This clonotype was seen a handful of times. V gene TRBV27 combines with J gene TRBJ2-1, with D unclear. Per the germline V gene, CDR1 is MNHEY and CDR2 is SMNVEV (reference sequence). Trimming shortened V by 3 bases and J by 0 bases, and 9 bases separated the two germline ends. The CDR3 has 15 amino acids. CDR3 nucleotides: TGTGCCAGCAGTTTGGACGCCGGCTCCTACAATGAGCAGTTCTTC. Translating it yields CASSLDAGSYNEQFF.

Here the CDR3 DNA reads TGCAGCGTTGTGGACACCTACGAGCAGTACTTC. Amino acid sequence: CSVVDTYEQYF. V usage is TRBV29-1 and J usage is TRBJ2-7; D is perhaps TRBD1 (5 bases). The CDR3 has 11 residues. V was clipped by 4 bases and J by 2 bases, with 6 bases between them. Germline V gene sequence: CDR1 SQVTM, CDR2 ANQGSEA.

The V gene is TRBV12-3 or TRBV12-4, the J gene TRBJ2-2, with 7 bases that match TRBD2. This CDR3 spans 15 amino acids. The V segment lost 0 bases and the J segment 5 bases; nucleotides outside the gene matches: 3. CDR3 region: CASSLARGTTGELFF. The DNA of the CDR3 is TGTGCCAGCAGTTTAGCGCGGGGGACGACCGGGGAGCTGTTTTTT.

This clonotype came up a few times. This chain uses TRBV10-3 with TRBJ2-7; 10 nucleotides agree with TRBD1. The J segment lost 5 bases and the V segment lost 3 bases, leaving 4 bases of the junction unmatched. The length of the CDR3 is 14 residues. Per germline, CDR1 ENHRY and CDR2 SYGVKD. CDR3 DNA: TGTGCCATCAGTGATATGGACAGGGGGAACGAGCAGTACTTC. Encoded protein: CAISDMDRGNEQYF.

This clonotype was recorded a few times. CDR3 in amino acids: CASSTSSGREQFF. For the CDR3, the DNA is TGTGCCAGCAGTACCTCTAGCGGTAGAGAGCAGTTCTTC. V is TRBV2 and J is TRBJ2-1; 7 bases match TRBD2. The CDR3 covers 13 residues. Unmatched junction bases numbered 8, after V lost 5 bases and J lost 10 bases. Germline V gene sequence: CDR1 SNHLY, CDR2 FYNNEI.

V is TRBV10-3 and J is TRBJ2-3; the D gene is possibly TRBD1 (6 bases). Per germline, CDR1 ENHRY and CDR2 SYGVKD. The CDR3 contains 13 residues. Between the trimmed V and J ends, which lost 3 bases and 6 bases, there was a span of 10 bases. This CDR3 is CAISELRGDTQYF. CDR3 nucleotides: TGTGCCATCAGTGAATTAAGGGGGGATACGCAGTATTTT.